This T cell receptor (beta chain) derives from a study of vaccination effects on CD4 cells after COVID-19. V shed 6 bases, J shed 10 bases, and the junction held 8 bases outside the gene matches. The CDR3 totals 11 residues. Germline CDR1 and CDR2: SQVTM and ANQGSEA. Sequencing followed a ViraFEST assay step that expanded antigen-specific CD4+ T cells with viral peptide pools. The culture ran for about 11 days, and then CD4+ T cells were isolated. Participants were vaccinated with two doses of either the BNT162b2 or mRNA-1273 vaccine. General study points: Late after vaccination, infection- and vaccine-induced clones showed marked clonal contraction.

Remarks on this clone: Its antigen is not identified.

Here immunoSEQ multiplex PCR was the method, and the copy in TCRdb shows in-frame clones only, minus some. The repertoire holds some 24,000 clones, with around 74% as singletons. The receptor's source is a human donor who received a COVID-19 vaccine. The sample in question was CD4+ T cells from PBMCs cultured with HCoV-NL63 spike peptides, obtained after COVID-19 vaccination. This rearrangement joins TRBV29-1 to TRBJ1-1; 7 nucleotides match TRBD1. The DNA of the CDR3 is TGCAGCGTCACTACAGGGGAGGGAGCTTTCTTT. It yields the protein CSVTTGEGAFF.